This section outlines one TCR beta chain sequence together with its context. Its antigen is as yet unknown. TCRdb's copy holds only in-frame clones and misses some; the assay was immunoSEQ multiplex PCR. The table includes approximately 180,000 clones, less than 95% detected once. Trimming took off 0 bases at V and 5 bases at J, with 10 bases between the two ends. Germline V gene sequence: CDR1 LGHNA, CDR2 YSLEER. The CDR3 is 14 residues long. The data belong to a study of T cell responses to AZD1222 COVID-19 vaccine. Study context: Doses given second, at about 4 or about 12 weeks, were pooled. Study-wide findings and caveats: It was only after the peak T cell response that any repertoires were sampled. Spike regions recognized by vaccine-associated CD4 TCRs spanned the protein, led by 160-218 and 743-854.

This receptor was taken from an adult in good health. Sequences were derived from peripheral blood, sampled on day 0 of AZD1222 vaccination. This chain connects TRBV4-3 to TRBJ1-1; possible D gene TRBD1, 5 bases. The CDR3 loop reads CASSQDRGWTEAFF. CDR3 nucleotide sequence: TGCGCCAGCAGCCAAGATCGGGGGTGGACTGAAGCTTTCTTT.